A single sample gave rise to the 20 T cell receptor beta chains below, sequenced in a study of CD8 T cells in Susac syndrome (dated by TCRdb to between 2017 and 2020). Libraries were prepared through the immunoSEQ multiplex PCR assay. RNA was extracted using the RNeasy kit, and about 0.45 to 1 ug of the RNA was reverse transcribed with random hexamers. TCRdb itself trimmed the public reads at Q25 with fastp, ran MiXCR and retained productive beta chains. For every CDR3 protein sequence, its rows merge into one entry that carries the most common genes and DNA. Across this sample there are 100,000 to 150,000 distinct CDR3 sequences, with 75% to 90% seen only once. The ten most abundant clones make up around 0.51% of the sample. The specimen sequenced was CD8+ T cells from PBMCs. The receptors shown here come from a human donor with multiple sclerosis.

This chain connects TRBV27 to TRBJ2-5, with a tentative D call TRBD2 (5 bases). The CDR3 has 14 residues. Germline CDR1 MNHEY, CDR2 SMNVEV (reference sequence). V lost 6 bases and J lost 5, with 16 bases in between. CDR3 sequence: CASRPITSFETQYF. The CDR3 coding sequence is TGTGCCAGCAGACCTATTACTAGTTTCGAGACCCAGTACTTC.

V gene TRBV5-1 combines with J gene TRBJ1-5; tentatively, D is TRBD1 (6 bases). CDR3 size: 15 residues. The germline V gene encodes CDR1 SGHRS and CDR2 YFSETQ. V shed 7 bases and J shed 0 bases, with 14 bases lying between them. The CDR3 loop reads CASAEGVLSNQPQHF. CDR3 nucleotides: TGCGCCAGCGCCGAGGGGGTACTTAGCAATCAGCCCCAGCATTTT.

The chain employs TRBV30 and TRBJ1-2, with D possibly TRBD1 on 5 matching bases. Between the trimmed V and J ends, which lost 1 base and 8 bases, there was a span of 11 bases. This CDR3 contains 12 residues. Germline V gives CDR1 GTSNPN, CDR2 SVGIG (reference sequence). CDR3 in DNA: TGTGCCTGGAGTGAAGGGGCTCAAGGCTACACCTTC. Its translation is CAWSEGAQGYTF.

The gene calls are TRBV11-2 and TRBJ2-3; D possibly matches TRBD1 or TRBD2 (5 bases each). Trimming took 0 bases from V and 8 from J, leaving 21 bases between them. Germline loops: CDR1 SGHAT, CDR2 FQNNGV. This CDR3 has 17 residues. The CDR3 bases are TGTGCCAGCAGCTTAGATCGGGGCAGGTGGGGTCTGTGTACGCAGTATTTT. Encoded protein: CASSLDRGRWGLCTQYF.

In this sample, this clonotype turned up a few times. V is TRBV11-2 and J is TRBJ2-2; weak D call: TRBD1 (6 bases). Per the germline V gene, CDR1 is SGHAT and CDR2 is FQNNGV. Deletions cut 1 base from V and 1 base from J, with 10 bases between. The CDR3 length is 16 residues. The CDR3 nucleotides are TGTGCCAGCAGCTTAGTTAGGGACATGAACACCGGGGAGCTGTTTTTT. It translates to CASSLVRDMNTGELFF.

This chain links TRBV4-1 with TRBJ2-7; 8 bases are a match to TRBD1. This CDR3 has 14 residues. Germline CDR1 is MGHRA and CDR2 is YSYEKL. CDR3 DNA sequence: TGCGCCAGCAGCAAAGAGACAGGGGCCTACGAGCAGTACGTC. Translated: CASSKETGAYEQYV.

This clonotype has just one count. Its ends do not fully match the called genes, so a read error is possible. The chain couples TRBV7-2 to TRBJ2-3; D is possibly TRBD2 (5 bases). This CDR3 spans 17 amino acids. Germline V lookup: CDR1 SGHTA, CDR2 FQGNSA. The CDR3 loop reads CASSPPRATSITDMQYF. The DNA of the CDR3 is TGTGCCAGCAGCCCACCTCGGGCCACTAGTATTACGGATATGCAGTATTTT.

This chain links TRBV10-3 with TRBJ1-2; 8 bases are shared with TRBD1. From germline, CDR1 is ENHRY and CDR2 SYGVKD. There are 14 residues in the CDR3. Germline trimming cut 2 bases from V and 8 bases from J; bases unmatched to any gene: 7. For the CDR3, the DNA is TGTGCCATCAGTGAGATACAGGGGGTTGAAGGCTACACCTTC. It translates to CAISEIQGVEGYTF.

The chain's CDR3 is CASSPETGVTEAFF. The CDR3 DNA sequence: TGCGCCAGCAGCCCCGAGACAGGGGTGACTGAAGCTTTCTTT. The J gene is TRBJ1-1, the V gene TRBV4-1; 8 bases map to TRBD1. With 4 bases clipped from V and 5 bases from J, the junction kept 6 bases outside the gene matches. The germline V gene encodes CDR1 MGHRA and CDR2 YSYEKL. The CDR3 loop spans 14 amino acids.

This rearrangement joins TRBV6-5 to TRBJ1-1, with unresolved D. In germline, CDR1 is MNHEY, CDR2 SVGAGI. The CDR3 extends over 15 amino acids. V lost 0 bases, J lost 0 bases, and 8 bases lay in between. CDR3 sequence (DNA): TGTGCCAGCAGTTACTCCGAGAGGGTGAACACTGAAGCTTTCTTT. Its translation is CASSYSERVNTEAFF.

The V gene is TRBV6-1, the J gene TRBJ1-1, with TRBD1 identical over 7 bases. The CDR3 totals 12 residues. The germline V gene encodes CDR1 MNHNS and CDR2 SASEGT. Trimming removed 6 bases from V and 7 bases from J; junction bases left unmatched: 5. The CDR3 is CASSPGTDEAFF. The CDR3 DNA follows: TGTGCCAGCAGCCCCGGGACAGATGAAGCTTTCTTT.

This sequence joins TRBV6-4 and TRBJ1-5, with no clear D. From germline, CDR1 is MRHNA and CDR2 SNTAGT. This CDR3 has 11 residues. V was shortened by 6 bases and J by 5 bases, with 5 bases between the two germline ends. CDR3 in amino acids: CASSNYQPQHF. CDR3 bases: TGTGCCAGCAGCAACTATCAGCCCCAGCATTTT.

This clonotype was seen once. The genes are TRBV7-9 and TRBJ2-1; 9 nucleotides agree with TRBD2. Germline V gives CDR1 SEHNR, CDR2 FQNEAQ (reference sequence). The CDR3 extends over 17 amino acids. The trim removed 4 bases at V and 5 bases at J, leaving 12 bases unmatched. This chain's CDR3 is CASSSPGAGGPHNEQFF. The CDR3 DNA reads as TGTGCCAGCAGCTCCCCCGGGGCGGGGGGGCCCCACAATGAGCAGTTCTTC.

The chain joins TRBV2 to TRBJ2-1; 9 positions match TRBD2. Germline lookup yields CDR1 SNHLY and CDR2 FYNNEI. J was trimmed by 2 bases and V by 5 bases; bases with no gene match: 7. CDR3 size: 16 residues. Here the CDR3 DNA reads TGTGCCAGCAGTCAAGGCGGGGGGGGTGCCTACAATGAGCAGTTCTTC. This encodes CASSQGGGGAYNEQFF.

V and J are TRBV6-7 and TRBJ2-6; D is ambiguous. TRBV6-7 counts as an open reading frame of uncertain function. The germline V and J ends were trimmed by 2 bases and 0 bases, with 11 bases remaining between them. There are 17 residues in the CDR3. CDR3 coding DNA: TGTGCCAGCAGTTACGCTTCAGCTAGCTCTGGGGCCAACGTCCTGACTTTC. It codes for CASSYASASSGANVLTF.

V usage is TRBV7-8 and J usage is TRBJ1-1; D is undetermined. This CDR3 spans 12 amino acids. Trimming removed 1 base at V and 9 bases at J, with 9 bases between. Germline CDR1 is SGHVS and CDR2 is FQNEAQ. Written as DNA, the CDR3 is TGTGCCAGCAGCTTAGGGCCTGGCAAAGCTTTCTTT. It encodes CASSLGPGKAFF.

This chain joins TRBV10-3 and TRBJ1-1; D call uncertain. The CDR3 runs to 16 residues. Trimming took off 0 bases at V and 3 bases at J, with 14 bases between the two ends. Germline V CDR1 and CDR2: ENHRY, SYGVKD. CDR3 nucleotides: TGTGCCATCAGTGAGTCGTGGGTTCGCCTTGACACTGAAGCTTTCTTT. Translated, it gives CAISESWVRLDTEAFF.

The DNA of the CDR3 is TGTGCCACCAGTGAGCGTCGGGATGCCGGGGAGCTGTTTTTT. Translation: CATSERRDAGELFF. The chain recombines TRBV24-1 with TRBJ2-2, with D perhaps TRBD2 (5 bases). Germline-derived CDR1 and CDR2 are KGHDR and SFDVKD. The CDR3 sequence is 14 residues long. V was clipped by 4 bases and J by 6 bases, with 11 bases between them.

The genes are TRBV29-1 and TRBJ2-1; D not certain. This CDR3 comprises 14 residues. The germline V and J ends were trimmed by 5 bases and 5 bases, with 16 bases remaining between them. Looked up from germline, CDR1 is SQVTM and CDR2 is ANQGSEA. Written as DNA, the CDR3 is TGCAGCGTTAATCGGCCCAACCACCACAATGAGCAGTTCTTC. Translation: CSVNRPNHHNEQFF.

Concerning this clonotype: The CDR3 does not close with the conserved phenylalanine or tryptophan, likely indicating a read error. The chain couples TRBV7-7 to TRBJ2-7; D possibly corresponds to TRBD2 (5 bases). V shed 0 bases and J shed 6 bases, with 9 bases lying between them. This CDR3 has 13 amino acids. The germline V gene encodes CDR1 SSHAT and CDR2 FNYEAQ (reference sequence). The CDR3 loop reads CASSLAVGSEQYL. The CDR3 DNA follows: TGTGCCAGCAGCTTAGCGGTAGGGAGCGAGCAGTACCTC.